In its sample, the clone carrying this T cell receptor beta chain was seen once. The target antigen is unknown. The data were obtained in a study of T cell responses to AZD1222 COVID-19 vaccine. Study details: It was second doses at about 4 or about 12 weeks that were pooled. Study findings and constraints: Across the whole spike, CD4 TCRs peaked at regions 160-218 and 743-854.

Using immunoSEQ multiplex PCR, the repertoire was profiled, and TCRdb retains in-frame clones only, with some absent. This table holds 25,000 to 30,000 clones, around 80% found once. Specimen: peripheral blood, collected on day 0 of AZD1222 vaccination. The TCR was taken from an adult in good health.

CDR3: CASSPSLDDSPLHF. CDR3 sequence (DNA): TGTGCCAGCAGCCCCAGCCTAGACGATTCACCCCTCCACTTT. The chain uses TRBV6-6 and TRBJ1-6; no clear D gene. CDR1 and CDR2 (germline): MNHNY, SVGAGI (reference sequence). CDR3 length: 14 residues. Trimming took 6 bases from V and 8 from J, leaving 14 bases between them.